Below are 5 T cell receptor beta chains sequenced from a single sample in a study of cytomegalovirus exposure and HLA in healthy donors. Sequencing used immunoSEQ multiplex PCR; TCRdb keeps in-frame clones, though not all of them. Here the sample spans more than 60,000 clones, 96% being singletons. Input material: PBMCs. These receptors were taken from a woman under 30 in good health and CMV-seropositive.

The V call is TRBV7-9, the J call TRBJ2-7; D might be TRBD2 (6 bases). The germline V and J ends were trimmed by 5 bases and 0 bases, with 14 bases remaining between them. Germline V gene data show CDR1 as SEHNR and CDR2 as FQNEAQ (reference sequence). CDR3 size: 15 residues. The CDR3 loop is CASSLKGRSSYEQYF. The CDR3 DNA reads TGTGCCAGCAGCCTGAAAGGGAGGAGCTCCTACGAGCAGTACTTC.

This clone was detected only once. This chain joins TRBV6-5 and TRBJ2-7; 9 positions match TRBD2. CDR1 MNHEY and CDR2 SVGAGI come from the germline V gene. The length of the CDR3 is 13 residues. The V segment lost 8 bases and the J segment 3 bases; nucleotides outside the gene matches: 5. The DNA for the CDR3 is TGTGCCAGCCGTGGACTAGCGTTCTACGAGCAGTACTTC. Its protein is CASRGLAFYEQYF.

This clone was counted a single time. This rearrangement joins TRBV6-5 to TRBJ1-2; 8 bases align to TRBD1. CDR1 MNHEY and CDR2 SVGAGI come from the germline V gene. This CDR3 region has 15 residues. V trimming: 6 bases; J trimming: 2 bases; junction bases outside the gene matches: 8. Here the CDR3 reads CASSPGTGGNYGYTF. The CDR3 DNA sequence: TGTGCCAGCAGCCCTGGGACAGGAGGGAACTATGGCTACACCTTC.

This chain uses TRBV29-1 with TRBJ2-5; a possible D gene is TRBD1 (5 bases). V shed 0 bases and J shed 5 bases, with 13 bases lying between them. The V gene's germline CDR1 is SQVTM and CDR2 ANQGSEA. This CDR3 is 14 amino acids long. The CDR3 loop reads CSVEDSKGPETQYF. For the CDR3, the DNA is TGCAGCGTTGAAGATTCTAAGGGGCCGGAGACCCAGTACTTC.

V usage is TRBV18 and J usage is TRBJ2-7; 12 nucleotides line up with TRBD1. Germline CDR1 reads KGHSH; CDR2 reads LQKENI. The V segment lost 4 bases and the J segment 4 bases; nucleotides outside the gene matches: 5. This CDR3 is 15 amino acids long. Here the CDR3 reads CASSLPGQGAYEQYF. The CDR3 DNA is TGTGCCAGCTCACTACCGGGACAGGGGGCTTACGAGCAGTACTTC.